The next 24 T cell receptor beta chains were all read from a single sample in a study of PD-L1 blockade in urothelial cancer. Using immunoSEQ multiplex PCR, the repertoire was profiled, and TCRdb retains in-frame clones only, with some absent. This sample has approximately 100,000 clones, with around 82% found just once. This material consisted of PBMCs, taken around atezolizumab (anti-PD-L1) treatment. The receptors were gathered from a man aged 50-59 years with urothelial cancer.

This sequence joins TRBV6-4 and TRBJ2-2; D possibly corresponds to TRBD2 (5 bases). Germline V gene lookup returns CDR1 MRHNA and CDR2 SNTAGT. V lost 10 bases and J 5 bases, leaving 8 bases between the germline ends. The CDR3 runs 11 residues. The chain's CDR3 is CAIPGTGELFF. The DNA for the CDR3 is TGTGCCATCCCGGGGACCGGGGAGCTGTTTTTT.

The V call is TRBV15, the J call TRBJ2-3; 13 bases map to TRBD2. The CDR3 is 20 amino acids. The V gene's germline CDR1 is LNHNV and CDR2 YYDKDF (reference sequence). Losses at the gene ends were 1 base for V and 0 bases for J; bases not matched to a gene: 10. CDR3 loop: CATSRGWTSGSQTSTDTQYF. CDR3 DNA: TGTGCCACCAGCAGAGGATGGACTAGCGGGAGTCAGACCAGCACAGATACGCAGTATTTT.

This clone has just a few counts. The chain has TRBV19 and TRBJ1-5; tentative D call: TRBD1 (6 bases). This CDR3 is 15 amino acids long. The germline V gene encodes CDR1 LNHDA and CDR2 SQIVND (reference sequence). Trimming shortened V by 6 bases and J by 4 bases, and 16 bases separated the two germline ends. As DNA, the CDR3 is TGTGCCAGTAGCGACATGGACAGCCCTAATCAGCCCCAGCATTTT. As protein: CASSDMDSPNQPQHF.

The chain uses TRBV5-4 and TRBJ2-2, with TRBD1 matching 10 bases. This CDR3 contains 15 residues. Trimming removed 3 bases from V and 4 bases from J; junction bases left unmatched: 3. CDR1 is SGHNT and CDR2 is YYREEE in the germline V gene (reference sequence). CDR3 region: CASSSWDRGTGELFF. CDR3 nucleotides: TGTGCCAGCAGCTCCTGGGACAGGGGCACCGGGGAGCTGTTTTTT.

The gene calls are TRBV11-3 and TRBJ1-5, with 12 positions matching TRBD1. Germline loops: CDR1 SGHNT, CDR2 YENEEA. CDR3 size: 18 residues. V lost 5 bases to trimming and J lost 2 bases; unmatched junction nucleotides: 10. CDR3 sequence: CASSSPGTGGCCNQPQHF. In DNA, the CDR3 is TGTGCCAGCAGCAGTCCCGGGACAGGGGGCTGTTGCAATCAGCCCCAGCATTTT.

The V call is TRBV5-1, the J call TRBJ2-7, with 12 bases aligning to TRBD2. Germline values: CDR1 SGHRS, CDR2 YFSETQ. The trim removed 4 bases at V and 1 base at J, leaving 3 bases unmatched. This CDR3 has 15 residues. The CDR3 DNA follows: TGCGCCAGCAGCAGACTAGCGGGAGCATCCTACGAGCAGTACTTC. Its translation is CASSRLAGASYEQYF.

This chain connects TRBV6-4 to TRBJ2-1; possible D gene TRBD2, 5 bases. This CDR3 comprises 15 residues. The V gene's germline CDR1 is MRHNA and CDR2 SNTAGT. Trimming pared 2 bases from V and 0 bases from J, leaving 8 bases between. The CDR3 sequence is CASSDRSGSYNEQFF. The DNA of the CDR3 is TGTGCCAGCAGTGACAGAAGCGGCTCCTACAATGAGCAGTTCTTC.

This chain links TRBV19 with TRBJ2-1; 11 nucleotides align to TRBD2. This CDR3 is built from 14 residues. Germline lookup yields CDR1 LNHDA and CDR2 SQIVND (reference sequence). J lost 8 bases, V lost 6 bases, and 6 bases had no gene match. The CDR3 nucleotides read TGTGCCAGTAGGGAGTTTAGCGGGAGGGATGAGCAGTTCTTC. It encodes CASREFSGRDEQFF.

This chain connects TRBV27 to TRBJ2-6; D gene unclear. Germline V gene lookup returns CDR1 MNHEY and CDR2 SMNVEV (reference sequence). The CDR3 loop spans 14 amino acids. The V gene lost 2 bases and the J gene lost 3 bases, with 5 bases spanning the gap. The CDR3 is CASSLRYGANVLTF. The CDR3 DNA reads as TGTGCCAGCAGTTTACGTTATGGGGCCAACGTCCTGACTTTC.

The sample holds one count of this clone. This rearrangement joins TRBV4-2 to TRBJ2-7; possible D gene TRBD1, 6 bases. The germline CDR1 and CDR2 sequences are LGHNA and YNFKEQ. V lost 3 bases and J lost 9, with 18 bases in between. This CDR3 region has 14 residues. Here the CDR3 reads CASSQKLQGSAQYF. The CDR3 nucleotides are TGTGCCAGCAGCCAGAAGTTACAGGGTTCAGCGCAGTACTTC.

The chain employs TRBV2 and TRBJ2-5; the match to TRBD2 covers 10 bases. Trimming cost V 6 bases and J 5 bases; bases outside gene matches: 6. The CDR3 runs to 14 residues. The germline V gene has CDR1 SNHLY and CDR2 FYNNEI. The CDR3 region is CASRNQREGETQYF. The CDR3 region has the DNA TGTGCCAGCAGGAACCAGCGGGAGGGGGAGACCCAGTACTTC.

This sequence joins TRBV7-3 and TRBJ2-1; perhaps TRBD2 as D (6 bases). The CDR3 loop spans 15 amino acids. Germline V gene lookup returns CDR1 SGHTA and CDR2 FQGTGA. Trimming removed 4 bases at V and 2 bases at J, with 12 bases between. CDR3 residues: CASSSQAGPYNEQFF. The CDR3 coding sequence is TGTGCCAGCAGCTCGCAAGCGGGCCCCTACAATGAGCAGTTCTTC.

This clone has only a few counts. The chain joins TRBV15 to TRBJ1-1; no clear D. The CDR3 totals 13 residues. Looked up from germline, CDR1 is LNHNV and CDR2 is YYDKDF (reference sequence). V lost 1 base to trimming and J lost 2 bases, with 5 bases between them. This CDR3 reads CATSRGHNTEAFF. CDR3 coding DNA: TGTGCCACCAGCAGAGGTCATAACACTGAAGCTTTCTTT.

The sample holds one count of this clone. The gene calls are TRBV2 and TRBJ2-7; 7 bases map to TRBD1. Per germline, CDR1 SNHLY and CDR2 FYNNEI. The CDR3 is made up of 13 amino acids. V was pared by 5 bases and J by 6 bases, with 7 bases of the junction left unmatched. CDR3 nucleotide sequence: TGTGCCAGCAGTATACCCGACAGGGTCGAGCAGTACTTC. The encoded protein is CASSIPDRVEQYF.

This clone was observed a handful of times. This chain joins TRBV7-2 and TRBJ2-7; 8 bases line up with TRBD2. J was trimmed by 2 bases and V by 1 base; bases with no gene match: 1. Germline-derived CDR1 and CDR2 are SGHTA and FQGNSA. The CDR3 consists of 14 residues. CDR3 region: CASSLERGTYEQYF. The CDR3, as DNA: TGTGCCAGCAGCTTAGAGCGGGGGACCTACGAGCAGTACTTC.

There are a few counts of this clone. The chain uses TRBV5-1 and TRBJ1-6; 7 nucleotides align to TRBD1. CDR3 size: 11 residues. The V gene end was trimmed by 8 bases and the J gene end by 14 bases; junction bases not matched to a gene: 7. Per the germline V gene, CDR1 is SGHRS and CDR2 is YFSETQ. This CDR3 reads CASRTTGALHF. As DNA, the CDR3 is TGCGCCAGTCGGACAACAGGGGCCCTCCACTTT.

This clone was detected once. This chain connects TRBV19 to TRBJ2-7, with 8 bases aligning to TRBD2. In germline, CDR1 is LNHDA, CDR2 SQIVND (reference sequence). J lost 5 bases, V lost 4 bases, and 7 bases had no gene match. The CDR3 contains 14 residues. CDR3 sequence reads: CASSTGTRHNEQYF. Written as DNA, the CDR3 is TGTGCCAGTAGTACCGGGACTAGACACAACGAGCAGTACTTC.

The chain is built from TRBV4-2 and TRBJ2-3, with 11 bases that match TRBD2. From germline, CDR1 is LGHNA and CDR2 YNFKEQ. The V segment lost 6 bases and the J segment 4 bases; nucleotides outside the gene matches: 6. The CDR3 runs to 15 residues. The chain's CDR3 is CASRYSSGRPDTQYF. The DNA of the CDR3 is TGTGCCAGCAGATATTCTAGCGGGAGGCCAGATACGCAGTATTTT.

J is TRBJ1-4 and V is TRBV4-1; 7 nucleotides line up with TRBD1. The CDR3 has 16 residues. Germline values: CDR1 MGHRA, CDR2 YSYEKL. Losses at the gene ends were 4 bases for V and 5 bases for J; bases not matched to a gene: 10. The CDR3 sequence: CASSRGGTAENEKLFF. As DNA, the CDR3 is TGCGCCAGCAGCCGAGGAGGGACAGCTGAAAATGAAAAACTGTTTTTT.

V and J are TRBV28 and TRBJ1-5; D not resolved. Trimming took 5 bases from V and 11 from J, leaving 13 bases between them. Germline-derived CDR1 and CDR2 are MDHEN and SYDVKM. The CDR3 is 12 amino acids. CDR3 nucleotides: TGTGCCAGCAGTCCCCGAGTGAGAGCCCAGCATTTT. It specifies CASSPRVRAQHF.

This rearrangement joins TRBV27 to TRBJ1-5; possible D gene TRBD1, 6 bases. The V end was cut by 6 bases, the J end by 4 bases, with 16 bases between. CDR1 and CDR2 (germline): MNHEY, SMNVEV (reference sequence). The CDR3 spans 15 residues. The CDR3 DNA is TGTGCCAGCAGCTCAGGACAGTTTGCAAATCAGCCCCAGCATTTT. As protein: CASSSGQFANQPQHF.

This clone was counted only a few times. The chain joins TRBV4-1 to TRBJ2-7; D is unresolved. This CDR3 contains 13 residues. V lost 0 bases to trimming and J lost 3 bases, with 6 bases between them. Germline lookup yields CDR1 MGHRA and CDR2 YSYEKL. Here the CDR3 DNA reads TGCGCCAGCAGCCAAGACAGGTACTACGAGCAGTACTTC. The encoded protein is CASSQDRYYEQYF.

The CDR3 spells CASKWSREGTDTQYF. The CDR3 DNA is TGTGCCAGCAAGTGGTCGCGGGAGGGGACAGATACGCAGTATTTT. This chain uses TRBV6-1 with TRBJ2-3; 9 positions match TRBD2. The CDR3 is 15 amino acids. With V trimmed by 7 bases and J by 3 bases, 8 bases remained unmatched. Germline loops: CDR1 MNHNS, CDR2 SASEGT.

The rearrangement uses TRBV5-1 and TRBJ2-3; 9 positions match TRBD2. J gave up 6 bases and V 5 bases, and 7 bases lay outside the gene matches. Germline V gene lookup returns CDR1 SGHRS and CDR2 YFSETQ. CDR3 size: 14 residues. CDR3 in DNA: TGCGCCAGCAGTACTCGCGGGAGGGCCGATACGCAGTATTTT. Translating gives CASSTRGRADTQYF.